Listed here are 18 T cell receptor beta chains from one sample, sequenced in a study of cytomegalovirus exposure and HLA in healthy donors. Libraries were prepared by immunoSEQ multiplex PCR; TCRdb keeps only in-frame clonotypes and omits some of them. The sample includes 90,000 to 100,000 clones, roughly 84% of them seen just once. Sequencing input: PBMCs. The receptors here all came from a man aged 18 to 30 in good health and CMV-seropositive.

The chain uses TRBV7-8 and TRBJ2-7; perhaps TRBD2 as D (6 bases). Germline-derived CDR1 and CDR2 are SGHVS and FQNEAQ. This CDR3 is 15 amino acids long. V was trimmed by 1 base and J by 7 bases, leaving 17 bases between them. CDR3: CASSLGGGRRLEQYF. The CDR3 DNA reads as TGTGCCAGCAGCTTAGGTGGAGGGCGAAGGCTTGAGCAGTACTTC. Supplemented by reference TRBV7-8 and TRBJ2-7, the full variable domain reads GAGVSQSPRYKVAKRGQDVALRCDPISGHVSLFWYQQALGQGPEFLTYFQNEAQLDKSGLPSDRFFAERPEGSVSTLKIQRTQQEDSAVYLCASSLGGGRRLEQYFGPGTRLTVT.

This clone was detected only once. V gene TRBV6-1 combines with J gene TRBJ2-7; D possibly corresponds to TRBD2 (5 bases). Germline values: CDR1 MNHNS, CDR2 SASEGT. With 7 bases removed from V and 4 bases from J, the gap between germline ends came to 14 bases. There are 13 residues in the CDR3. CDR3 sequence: CASIGNPRYEQYF. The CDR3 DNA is TGTGCCAGCATCGGGAATCCCCGTTACGAGCAGTACTTC.

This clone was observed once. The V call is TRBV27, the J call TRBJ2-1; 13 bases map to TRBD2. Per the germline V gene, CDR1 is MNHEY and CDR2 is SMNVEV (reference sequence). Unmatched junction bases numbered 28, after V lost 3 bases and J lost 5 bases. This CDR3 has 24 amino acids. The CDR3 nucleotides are TGTGCCAGCAGTTTCGCTCCAGGGGACAGGGACCAAATTCGGACTAGCGGGGGTCACAATGAGCAGTTCTTC. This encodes CASSFAPGDRDQIRTSGGHNEQFF.

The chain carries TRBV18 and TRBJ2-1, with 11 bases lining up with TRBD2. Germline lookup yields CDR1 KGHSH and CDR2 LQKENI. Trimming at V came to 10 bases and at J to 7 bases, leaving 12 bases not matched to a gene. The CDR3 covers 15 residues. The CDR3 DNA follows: TGTGCCACCCAAACCGGGACTAGCGGTCTAAATGAGCAGTTCTTC. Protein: CATQTGTSGLNEQFF.

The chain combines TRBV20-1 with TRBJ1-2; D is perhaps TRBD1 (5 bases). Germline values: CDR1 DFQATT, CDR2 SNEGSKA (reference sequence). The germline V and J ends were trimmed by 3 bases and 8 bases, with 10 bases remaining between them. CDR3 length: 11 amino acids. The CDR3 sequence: CSASQGSGYTF. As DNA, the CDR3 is TGCAGTGCTAGTCAGGGTAGCGGCTACACCTTC.

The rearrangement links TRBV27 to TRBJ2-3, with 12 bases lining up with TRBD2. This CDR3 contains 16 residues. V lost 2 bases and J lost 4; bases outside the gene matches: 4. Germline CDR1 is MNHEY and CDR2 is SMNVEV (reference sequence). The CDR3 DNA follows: TGTGCCAGCAGTTTAGTCCTAGCGGGGGGGGCAGATACGCAGTATTTT. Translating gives CASSLVLAGGADTQYF.

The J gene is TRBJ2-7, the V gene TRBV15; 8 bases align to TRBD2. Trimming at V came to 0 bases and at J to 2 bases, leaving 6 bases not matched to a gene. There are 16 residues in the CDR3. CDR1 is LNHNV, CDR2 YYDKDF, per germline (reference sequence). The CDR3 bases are TGTGCCACCAGCAGAGATATGGGACTAGAAACCTACGAGCAGTACTTC. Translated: CATSRDMGLETYEQYF.

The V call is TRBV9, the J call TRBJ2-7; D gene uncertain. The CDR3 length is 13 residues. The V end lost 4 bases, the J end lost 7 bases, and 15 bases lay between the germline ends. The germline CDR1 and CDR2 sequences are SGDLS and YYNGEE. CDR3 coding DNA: TGTGCCAGCAGCCTAGAACCCTTGCGGGAGCAGTACTTC. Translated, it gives CASSLEPLREQYF.

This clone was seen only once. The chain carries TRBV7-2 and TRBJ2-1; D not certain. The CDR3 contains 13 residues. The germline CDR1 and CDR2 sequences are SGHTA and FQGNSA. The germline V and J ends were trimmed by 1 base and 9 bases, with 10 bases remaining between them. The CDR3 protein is CASSLDPPREQFF. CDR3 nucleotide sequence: TGTGCCAGCAGCTTAGATCCCCCCCGTGAGCAGTTCTTC. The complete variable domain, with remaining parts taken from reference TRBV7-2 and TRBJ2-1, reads GAGVSQSPSNKVTEKGKDVELRCDPISGHTALYWYRQSLGQGLEFLIYFQGNSAPDKSGLPSDRFSAERTGGSVSTLTIQRTQQEDSAVYLCASSLDPPREQFFGPGTRLTVL.

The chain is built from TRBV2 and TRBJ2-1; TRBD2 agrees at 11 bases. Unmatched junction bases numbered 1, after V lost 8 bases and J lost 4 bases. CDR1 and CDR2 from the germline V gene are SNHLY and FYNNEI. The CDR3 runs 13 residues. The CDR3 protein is CASGTSGYNEQFF. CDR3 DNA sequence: TGTGCCAGCGGGACTAGCGGATACAATGAGCAGTTCTTC.

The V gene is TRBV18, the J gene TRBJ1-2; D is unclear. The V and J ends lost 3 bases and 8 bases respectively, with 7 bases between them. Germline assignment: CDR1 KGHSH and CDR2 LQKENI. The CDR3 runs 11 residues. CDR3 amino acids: CASSPGEGYTF. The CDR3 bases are TGTGCCAGCTCACCCGGGGAGGGCTACACCTTC.

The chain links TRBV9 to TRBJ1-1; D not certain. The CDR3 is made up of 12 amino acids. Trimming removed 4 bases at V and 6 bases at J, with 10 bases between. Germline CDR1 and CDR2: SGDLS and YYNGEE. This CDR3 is CASSSPGAEAFF. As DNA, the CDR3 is TGTGCCAGCAGCTCTCCGGGAGCTGAAGCTTTCTTT.

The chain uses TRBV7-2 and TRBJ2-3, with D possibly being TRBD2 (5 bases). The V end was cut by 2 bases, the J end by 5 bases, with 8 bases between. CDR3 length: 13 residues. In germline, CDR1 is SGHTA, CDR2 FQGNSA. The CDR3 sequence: CASSLTSKDTQYF. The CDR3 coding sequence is TGTGCCAGCAGCTTAACTAGTAAAGATACGCAGTATTTT.

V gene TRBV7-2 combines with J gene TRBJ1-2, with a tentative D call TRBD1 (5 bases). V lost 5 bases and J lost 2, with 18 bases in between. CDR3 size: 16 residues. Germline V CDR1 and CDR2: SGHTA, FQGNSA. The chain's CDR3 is CASSGQLNRWNYGYTF. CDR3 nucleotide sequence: TGTGCCAGCAGCGGACAATTAAATCGCTGGAACTATGGCTACACCTTC.

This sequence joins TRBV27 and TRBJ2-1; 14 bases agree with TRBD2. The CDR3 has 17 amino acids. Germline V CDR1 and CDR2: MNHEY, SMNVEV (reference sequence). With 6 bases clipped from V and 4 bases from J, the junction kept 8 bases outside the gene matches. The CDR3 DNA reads TGTGCCAGCAGGATAGGACTAGCGGGAGGTTCGTACAATGAGCAGTTCTTC. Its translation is CASRIGLAGGSYNEQFF.

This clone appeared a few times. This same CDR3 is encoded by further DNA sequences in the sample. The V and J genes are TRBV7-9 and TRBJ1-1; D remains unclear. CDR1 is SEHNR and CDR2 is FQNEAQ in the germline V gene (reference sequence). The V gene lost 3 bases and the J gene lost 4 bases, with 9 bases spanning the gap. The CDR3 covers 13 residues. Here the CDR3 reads CASSLSGSTEAFF. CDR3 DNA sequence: TGTGCCAGCAGCTTGTCCGGGAGCACTGAAGCTTTCTTT.

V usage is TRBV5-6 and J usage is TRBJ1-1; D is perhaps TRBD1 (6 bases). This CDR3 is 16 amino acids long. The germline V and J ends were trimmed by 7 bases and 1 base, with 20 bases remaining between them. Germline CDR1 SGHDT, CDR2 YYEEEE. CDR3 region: CASYGWAGAGNTEAFF. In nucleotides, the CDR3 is TGTGCCAGCTATGGATGGGCGGGGGCCGGGAACACTGAAGCTTTCTTT.

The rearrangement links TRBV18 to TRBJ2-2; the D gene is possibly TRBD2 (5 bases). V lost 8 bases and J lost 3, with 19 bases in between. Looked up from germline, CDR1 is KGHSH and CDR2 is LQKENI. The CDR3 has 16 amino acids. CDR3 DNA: TGTGCCAGCCCCCGAGGGATCGTTTCAGACACCGGGGAGCTGTTTTTT. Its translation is CASPRGIVSDTGELFF.